Shown below are 18 T cell receptor beta chains from a single sample sequenced in a study of CD8+CD57+ T cells in acquired aplastic anemia (dated by TCRdb to 2016 to 2019). The patients picked for sequencing were ones in whom flow cytometry had shown an expansion of CD8+CD57+ cells. For sequencing, an Illumina HiSeq 2000 was employed. Profiling of TCR beta VDJ combinations and CDR3 sequences used genomic DNA as the template. The public reads were reprocessed in TCRdb via fastp at Q25 and MiXCR, keeping in-frame beta chains. Every CDR3 protein is listed once, alongside the most common genes and DNA of its rows. The sample contains 50,000 to 65,000 distinct CDR3 sequences, roughly three fifths of them found a single time. The top ten hold 15% to 20% of the sample. Sequenced input: sorted CD4+, CD8+, or CD8+CD57+ T cells (not recorded which) from PBMCs. The receptor source for this set is a human donor with aplastic anemia.

A single count supports this clonotype. This chain uses TRBV29-1 with TRBJ1-2; TRBD1 matches at 7 bases. The CDR3 length is 12 residues. Germline V gives CDR1 SQVTM, CDR2 ANQGSEA. Trimming removed 6 bases from V and 6 bases from J; junction bases left unmatched: 7. CDR3 loop: CSVEGQRNGYTF. The CDR3 DNA follows: TGCAGCGTCGAGGGACAGAGGAATGGCTACACCTTC.

The V gene is TRBV19, the J gene TRBJ1-6; possible D gene TRBD1, 5 bases. Germline loops: CDR1 LNHDA, CDR2 SQIVND (reference sequence). The V and J ends lost 10 bases and 10 bases respectively, with 11 bases between them. The CDR3 has 11 amino acids. CDR3 sequence: CATSQDSPLHF. CDR3 in DNA: TGTGCCACTTCACAGGACTCACCCCTCCACTTT.

V is TRBV7-2 and J is TRBJ2-7; 10 bases are a match to TRBD1. The CDR3 is 14 residues long. The ends lost 4 bases at V and 5 bases at J; junction bases unmatched: 5. The germline gives CDR1 SGHTA, CDR2 FQGNSA. CDR3 nucleotides: TGTGCCAGCAGCTCGGACAGGGGGTCCCACGAGCAGTACGTC. Protein product: CASSSDRGSHEQYV.

V gene TRBV29-1 combines with J gene TRBJ2-7; the match to TRBD1 covers 7 bases. After removal of 7 bases from V and 4 bases from J, the junction contained 7 bases not matched to a gene. The V gene's germline CDR1 is SQVTM and CDR2 ANQGSEA. The CDR3 covers 12 residues. The DNA of the CDR3 is TGCAGCGCCACGCTACAGGGGTACGAGCAGTACTTC. Residues: CSATLQGYEQYF.

This clonotype was detected many times. The chain uses TRBV6-1 and TRBJ1-3; TRBD1 is a possible D gene (5 bases). Per germline, CDR1 MNHNS and CDR2 SASEGT. V was shortened by 2 bases and J by 8 bases, with 16 bases between the two germline ends. The CDR3 is 15 amino acids. The CDR3 region is CASSEWTNAADTIYF. For the CDR3, the DNA is TGTGCCAGCAGTGAATGGACAAATGCGGCTGACACCATATATTTT.

The CDR3 bases are TGTGCCAGCAGCTCGGGGGGATTCTACGAGCAGTACTTC. It specifies CASSSGGFYEQYF. This chain links TRBV7-6 with TRBJ2-7; 7 positions agree with TRBD2. Germline CDR1 and CDR2: SGHVS and FNYEAQ. This CDR3 is built from 13 residues. The ends lost 4 bases at V and 3 bases at J; junction bases unmatched: 3. The full variable domain, in which reference TRBV7-6 and TRBJ2-7 provide the parts outside the CDR3, is GAGVSQSPRYKVTKRGQDVALRCDPISGHVSLYWYRQALGQGPEFLTYFNYEAQQDKSGLPNDRFSAERPEGSISTLTIQRTEQRDSAMYRCASSSGGFYEQYFGPGTRLTVT.

The CDR3 sequence: CASSLVPWNEQFF. CDR3 sequence (DNA): TGTGCCAGCAGCTTAGTCCCGTGGAATGAGCAGTTCTTC. The rearrangement joins TRBV7-2 to TRBJ2-1; no reliable D call. Per the germline V gene, CDR1 is SGHTA and CDR2 is FQGNSA. V lost 1 base and J 7 bases, leaving 8 bases between the germline ends. The CDR3 is 13 residues long.

This clonotype was counted a single time. The chain joins TRBV30 to TRBJ2-7; D is perhaps TRBD1 (5 bases). This CDR3 region has 13 residues. Between the trimmed V and J ends, which lost 3 bases and 5 bases, there was a span of 14 bases. Germline CDR1 is GTSNPN and CDR2 is SVGIG (reference sequence). Here the CDR3 reads CAWSSGHLDEQYF. The CDR3 DNA is TGTGCCTGGAGCTCCGGACATCTCGACGAGCAGTACTTC.

The chain uses TRBV20-1 and TRBJ2-3, with D hard to call. V shed 1 base and J shed 0 bases, with 11 bases lying between them. Germline V gives CDR1 DFQATT, CDR2 SNEGSKA (reference sequence). The CDR3 runs 15 residues. The CDR3 bases are TGCAGTGCTAGAGTTCCGCTTATAAGCACAGATACGCAGTATTTT. Translation gives CSARVPLISTDTQYF.

The gene calls are TRBV2 and TRBJ2-7; D assignment may be TRBD1 or TRBD2 (5 bases each). Germline loops: CDR1 SNHLY, CDR2 FYNNEI. The V and J ends lost 4 bases and 3 bases respectively, with 10 bases between them. This CDR3 has 13 residues. In DNA, the CDR3 is TGTGCCAGCAGTGGGGACGGAGTCTACGAGCAGTACGTC. It yields the protein CASSGDGVYEQYV.

Many counts were recorded for this clonotype. The chain carries TRBV4-1 and TRBJ2-7; 7 nucleotides match TRBD2. This CDR3 region has 13 residues. Looked up from germline, CDR1 is MGHRA and CDR2 is YSYEKL. Germline trimming cut 4 bases from V and 2 bases from J; bases unmatched to any gene: 2. In nucleotides, the CDR3 is TGCGCCAGCAGCCGCGGGACTACCTACGAGCAGTACTTC. It translates to CASSRGTTYEQYF.

The V and J genes are TRBV25-1 and TRBJ2-1; weak D call: TRBD2 (6 bases). The CDR3 is 13 amino acids. Between the trimmed V and J ends, which lost 3 bases and 8 bases, there was a span of 11 bases. The germline CDR1 and CDR2 sequences are MGHDK and SYGVNS. In nucleotides, the CDR3 is TGTGCCAGCAGTGAGTCCAGGGAGGATGAGCAGTTCTTC. Translation: CASSESREDEQFF.

The chain employs TRBV27 and TRBJ1-1; D possibly corresponds to TRBD1 (6 bases). The CDR3 contains 13 residues. Germline CDR1 reads MNHEY; CDR2 reads SMNVEV (reference sequence). The V gene lost 6 bases and the J gene lost 2 bases, with 10 bases spanning the gap. DNA for the CDR3: TGTGCCAGCAGAGTACAGGGTAACACTGAAGCTTTCTTT. Translated: CASRVQGNTEAFF.

This clonotype was found many times. The chain is built from TRBV24-1 and TRBJ1-2, with D uncertain. CDR3 length equals 14 residues. V was shortened by 3 bases and J by 5 bases, with 12 bases between the two germline ends. The germline V gene encodes CDR1 KGHDR and CDR2 SFDVKD. CDR3 in amino acids: CATSDVRAPYGYTF. CDR3 coding DNA: TGTGCCACCAGTGATGTCCGGGCCCCGTATGGCTACACCTTC.

The V call is TRBV2, the J call TRBJ2-1, with TRBD2 as a possible D gene (5 bases). Germline lookup yields CDR1 SNHLY and CDR2 FYNNEI. This CDR3 is 16 amino acids long. V lost 6 bases, J lost 0 bases, and 15 bases lay in between. The chain's CDR3 is CASRTRTVSSYNEQFF. DNA for the CDR3: TGTGCCAGCAGGACGAGGACTGTCAGCTCCTACAATGAGCAGTTCTTC.

This sequence joins TRBV12-5 and TRBJ1-6; 7 bases are shared with TRBD1. Germline lookup yields CDR1 LGHNT and CDR2 FRNRAP. The CDR3 extends over 15 amino acids. J lost 10 bases, V lost 5 bases, and 11 bases had no gene match. The chain's CDR3 is CASGPDQRQGSPLHF. The CDR3 coding sequence is TGTGCTAGTGGTCCCGACCAAAGACAGGGATCACCCCTCCACTTT.

V usage is TRBV2 and J usage is TRBJ1-2, with TRBD1 matching 8 bases. V was clipped by 9 bases and J by 5 bases; unmatched bases: 8. CDR3 length equals 13 residues. Germline V gene lookup returns CDR1 SNHLY and CDR2 FYNNEI. The DNA for the CDR3 is TGTGCCAGAACCGGGACAGGCACATATGGCTACACCTTC. Translated, it gives CARTGTGTYGYTF.

Turning to this clonotype: It may be a read error: a sequence one base away is much more abundant. V gene TRBV28 combines with J gene TRBJ1-2; perhaps TRBD1 as D (5 bases). Per the germline V gene, CDR1 is MDHEN and CDR2 is SYDVKM. V gave up 8 bases and J gave up 2 bases, with 18 bases separating them. CDR3 length: 15 residues. Here the CDR3 DNA reads TGTGCCAGCGGTCCTGATGGCAGGGCCAACTATGGCTACACCTTC. Amino acids: CASGPDGRANYGYTF.